A single sample is the source of the 6 T cell receptor beta chains below, sequenced in a study of blood T cells in healthy people across ages (dated by TCRdb to 2015 to 2017). The method behind the library was 5' RACE. This sample was sequenced with an Illumina HiSeq 2500. A second PCR of roughly 7 to 11 cycles was performed with a sample-barcoded 5' primer and a J-beta primer mix. Using fastp trimming at Q25 and MiXCR clonotype assembly, TCRdb reanalyzed the public sequencing data and kept in-frame beta chains. CDR3 protein sequences are deduplicated, and each keeps its most common genes and DNA. Across this sample there are over 1.5 million distinct CDR3 sequences, with around half seen only once. The ten largest clones take up over 2% of the sample. Sequenced sample: blood. These receptors were collected from a woman in her thirties or forties in good health.

This clonotype was observed a handful of times. V gene TRBV6-5 combines with J gene TRBJ2-3, with D uncertain. CDR1 MNHEY and CDR2 SVGAGI come from the germline V gene. The CDR3 sequence is 13 residues long. Trimming left V 6 bases short and J 6 bases short, with 13 bases between. CDR3 sequence reads: CASSDWGEDTQYF. CDR3 DNA sequence: TGTGCCAGCAGCGATTGGGGTGAGGATACGCAGTATTTT.

A few counts support this clonotype. CDR3 sequence: CASSYDPSYNEQFF. For the CDR3, the DNA is TGTGCCAGCAGTTACGATCCCTCCTACAATGAGCAGTTCTTC. The chain is built from TRBV6-5 and TRBJ2-1; D gene unclear. The CDR3 is 14 amino acids. CDR1 and CDR2 (germline): MNHEY, SVGAGI. The V gene lost 2 bases and the J gene lost 0 bases, with 5 bases spanning the gap.

This chain uses TRBV6-6 with TRBJ2-5, with 9 nucleotides matching TRBD2. The germline V gene encodes CDR1 MNHNY and CDR2 SVGAGI (reference sequence). Germline trimming cut 2 bases from V and 3 bases from J; bases unmatched to any gene: 4. This CDR3 spans 15 amino acids. The CDR3 here is CASSYSGGQKETQYF. The CDR3 DNA sequence: TGTGCCAGCAGTTACAGCGGGGGGCAGAAAGAGACCCAGTACTTC.

The rearrangement links TRBV7-9 to TRBJ2-7; D call uncertain. CDR1 SEHNR and CDR2 FQNEAQ come from the germline V gene (reference sequence). The V and J ends lost 2 bases and 4 bases respectively, with 9 bases between them. This CDR3 spans 13 amino acids. The CDR3 coding sequence is TGTGCCAGCAGCTTACTGTCTGAATACGAGCAGTACTTC. Amino acid sequence: CASSLLSEYEQYF.

This chain links TRBV2 with TRBJ2-5, with 10 bases matching TRBD2. The length of the CDR3 is 14 residues. CDR1 is SNHLY and CDR2 is FYNNEI in the germline V gene. The junction had 4 bases not matched to a gene; V was cut back by 9 bases and J by 0 bases. The CDR3 protein is CARTSGKYQETQYF. CDR3 in DNA: TGTGCCAGAACTAGCGGGAAGTACCAAGAGACCCAGTACTTC. Full variable domain (missing parts from reference TRBV2 and TRBJ2-5): EPEVTQTPSHQVTQMGQEVILRCVPISNHLYFYWYRQILGQKVEFLVSFYNNEISEKSEIFDDQFSVERPDGSNFTLKIRSTKLEDSAMYFCARTSGKYQETQYFGPGTRLLVL.

The rearrangement links TRBV29-1 to TRBJ2-2; possible D gene TRBD1, 5 bases. CDR1 is SQVTM and CDR2 is ANQGSEA in the germline V gene. The CDR3 covers 14 residues. V was cut by 7 bases and J by 2 bases, with 14 bases left in between. Written as DNA, the CDR3 is TGCAGCGCTCAACTGACAGTCAACACCGGGGAGCTGTTTTTT. It is translated as CSAQLTVNTGELFF.